The 18 T cell receptor beta chains listed next were all sequenced from one sample in a study of liver allograft versus peripheral blood T cells. Study-level information: Graft-liver T cell receptor repertoires were compared against recipient peripheral blood repertoires.

TCRdb re-analysed the reads in MiXCR, keeping a single row per CDR3 protein. Among approximately 15,000 distinct CDR3 sequences listed, roughly a fifth were seen once. The receptor set was obtained from a human patient who had a liver transplant. Some T cells may be provided by the graft donor.

This clonotype was detected ten times or more. J is TRBJ1-2 and V is TRBV27; TRBD1 is a possible D gene (5 bases). The ends were cut back, 1 base at V and 0 bases at J, with 9 bases in the middle. The CDR3 length is 15 residues. CDR1 and CDR2 from the germline V gene are MNHEY and SMNVEV (reference sequence). The CDR3 spells CASSLLGEANYGYTF. The CDR3 DNA follows: TGTGCCAGCAGTTTATTGGGGGAAGCTAACTATGGCTACACCTTC.

This clonotype showed up just a few times. J is TRBJ1-1 and V is TRBV12-3 or TRBV12-4; a weak D match, TRBD1 (5 bases). The CDR3 runs 13 residues. Trimming took 6 bases from V and 3 from J, leaving 11 bases between them. The CDR3 loop reads CASRPGTYTEAFF. The CDR3 DNA is TGTGCCAGCAGACCAGGGACTTACACTGAAGCTTTCTTT.

This clonotype was counted between two and nine times. V gene TRBV11-1 combines with J gene TRBJ1-2; D remains unclear. Germline-derived CDR1 and CDR2 are SGHAT and FQDESV (reference sequence). CDR3 length: 13 residues. Between the trimmed V and J ends, which lost 1 base and 2 bases, there was a span of 5 bases. The CDR3, as DNA: TGTGCCAGCAGCTTAGAACACAACTATGGCTACACCTTC. The encoded protein is CASSLEHNYGYTF.

This clonotype was seen a handful of times. This chain uses TRBV9 with TRBJ1-6; tentative D call: TRBD1 (5 bases). CDR1 SGDLS and CDR2 YYNGEE come from the germline V gene. V lost 4 bases and J 5 bases, leaving 13 bases between the germline ends. The CDR3 runs to 15 residues. The CDR3 spells CASSKSGGNNSPLHF. CDR3 DNA: TGTGCCAGCAGCAAATCGGGGGGGAATAATTCACCCCTCCACTTT. Variable domain in full (rest from reference TRBV9 and TRBJ1-6): DSGVTQTPKHLITATGQRVTLRCSPRSGDLSVYWYQQSLDQGLQFLIQYYNGEERAKGNILERFSAQQFPDLHSELNLSSLELGDSALYFCASSKSGGNNSPLHFGNGTRLTVT.

This clonotype was detected ten times or more. The V and J genes are TRBV6-2 or TRBV6-3 and TRBJ1-1; D perhaps matches TRBD1 (6 bases). From germline, CDR1 is MNHEY and CDR2 SVGEGT. The CDR3 is 14 residues long. V was shortened by 5 bases and J by 1 base, with 11 bases between the two germline ends. This CDR3 is CASSLRTANTEAFF. In nucleotides, the CDR3 is TGTGCCAGCAGTCTCCGGACAGCGAACACTGAAGCTTTCTTT.

This chain joins TRBV7-2 and TRBJ1-5; weak D call: TRBD1 (6 bases). V lost 3 bases and J 9 bases, leaving 12 bases between the germline ends. The CDR3 consists of 13 residues. CDR1 and CDR2 (germline): SGHTA, FQGNSA. CDR3: CASSLGAGRPQHF. The CDR3 region has the DNA TGTGCCAGCAGCTTGGGGGCCGGACGGCCCCAGCATTTT.

The rearrangement links TRBV30 to TRBJ2-7, with 12 bases that match TRBD2. Germline-derived CDR1 and CDR2 are GTSNPN and SVGIG (reference sequence). Unmatched junction bases numbered 8, after V lost 1 base and J lost 4 bases. This CDR3 has 16 amino acids. The DNA for the CDR3 is TGTGCCTGGAGTGGGATTCGGACTAGCGGGATTTACGAGCAGTACTTC. It encodes CAWSGIRTSGIYEQYF.

This chain links TRBV7-2 with TRBJ2-5; a possible D gene is TRBD2 (5 bases). Trimming took off 3 bases at V and 5 bases at J, with 22 bases between the two ends. Germline V gene lookup returns CDR1 SGHTA and CDR2 FQGNSA. CDR3 length equals 17 residues. The CDR3 DNA sequence: TGTGCCAGCAGCTTTGTAGGCAGTTTCATTCCGGGGGAGACCCAGTACTTC. Its protein product is CASSFVGSFIPGETQYF.

The chain recombines TRBV20-1 with TRBJ2-3; 11 bases align to TRBD2. Trimming took 1 base from V and 2 from J; bases not matched to a gene: 11. Germline CDR1 DFQATT, CDR2 SNEGSKA (reference sequence). There are 18 residues in the CDR3. CDR3 sequence reads: CSARALELAGGSTDTQYF. The CDR3 nucleotides are TGCAGTGCTAGAGCCCTAGAGCTAGCGGGGGGTTCCACAGATACGCAGTATTTT.

This clonotype has a single count. The V gene is TRBV9, the J gene TRBJ2-7; D is perhaps TRBD1 (6 bases). Germline lookup yields CDR1 SGDLS and CDR2 YYNGEE. The CDR3 extends over 15 amino acids. The ends were cut back, 4 bases at V and 5 bases at J, with 19 bases in the middle. The CDR3 bases are TGTGCCAGCAGCTTACGGGGACAACCTCCCAACGAGCAGTACTTC. Protein product: CASSLRGQPPNEQYF.

Of note for this clonotype: This may come from a read error, since a much larger clone is one base off. This chain connects TRBV19 to TRBJ1-1; TRBD1 agrees at 7 bases. Germline CDR1 and CDR2: LNHDA and SQIVND (reference sequence). The CDR3 has 15 amino acids. The CDR3 protein is CAGRGQGRGNTEAFF. DNA of the CDR3: TGTGCCGGTAGGGGGCAGGGGCGGGGGAACACTGAAGCTTTCTTT.

For the CDR3, the DNA is TGCAGTGCCCCACCGATGGGGGCCCCCGGCAATGAGCAGTTCTTC. Its protein is CSAPPMGAPGNEQFF. The chain is built from TRBV20-1 and TRBJ2-1; possible D gene TRBD1, 6 bases. The V and J ends lost 6 bases and 6 bases respectively, with 21 bases between them. Germline CDR1 reads DFQATT; CDR2 reads SNEGSKA (reference sequence). The CDR3 runs 15 residues.

This clonotype was seen more than once but under ten times. The rearrangement links TRBV19 to TRBJ1-3; TRBD1 matches at 9 bases. V gave up 4 bases and J gave up 2 bases; unmatched junction bases: 6. The germline CDR1 and CDR2 sequences are LNHDA and SQIVND (reference sequence). The CDR3 is 16 residues long. The CDR3 nucleotides read TGTGCCAGTAGTACGGGACAGGGTAGGCCTGGAAACACCATATATTTT. This codes for CASSTGQGRPGNTIYF.

This clonotype showed up just a few times. The chain joins TRBV6-6 to TRBJ2-7, with 9 nucleotides matching TRBD2. The CDR3 spans 15 residues. Germline V gene sequence: CDR1 MNHNY, CDR2 SVGAGI (reference sequence). The V gene end was trimmed by 5 bases and the J gene end by 0 bases; junction bases not matched to a gene: 5. CDR3 loop: CASSQSGGRSYEQYF. DNA for the CDR3: TGTGCCAGCAGTCAGAGCGGGGGGCGCTCCTACGAGCAGTACTTC.

The chain uses TRBV7-9 and TRBJ2-5; TRBD1 matches 7 bases. V shed 4 bases, J shed 5 bases, and the junction held 7 bases outside the gene matches. This CDR3 comprises 14 residues. CDR1 is SEHNR, CDR2 FQNEAQ, per germline (reference sequence). The CDR3 loop reads CASSWATGVETQYF. In DNA form, the CDR3 reads TGTGCCAGCAGCTGGGCCACAGGGGTCGAGACCCAGTACTTC. Together with reference TRBV7-9 and TRBJ2-5, the CDR3 gives the full variable domain: DTGVSQNPRHKITKRGQNVTFRCDPISEHNRLYWYRQTLGQGPEFLTYFQNEAQLEKSRLLSDRFSAERPKGSFSTLEIQRTEQGDSAMYLCASSWATGVETQYFGPGTRLLVL.

This clonotype was picked up a small number of times. The gene calls are TRBV20-1 and TRBJ1-3; D not resolved. CDR1 is DFQATT, CDR2 SNEGSKA, per germline (reference sequence). Trimming cost V 6 bases and J 0 bases, with 12 bases left between them. CDR3 length equals 14 residues. This CDR3 is CSATRASSGNTIYF. CDR3 bases: TGCAGTGCCACTCGAGCCAGCTCTGGAAACACCATATATTTT.

This clonotype was seen only a few times. V usage is TRBV6-1 and J usage is TRBJ1-5; 7 bases map to TRBD1. V dropped 5 bases and J dropped 4; count of bases not matched to a gene: 8. The CDR3 totals 15 residues. Per the germline V gene, CDR1 is MNHNS and CDR2 is SASEGT. The CDR3 region is CASSTRDRLNQPQHF. CDR3 sequence (DNA): TGTGCCAGCAGTACCCGGGACAGACTGAATCAGCCCCAGCATTTT.

This clonotype was found many times. This chain links TRBV29-1 with TRBJ1-1, with D possibly TRBD1 on 6 matching bases. The V end lost 6 bases, the J end lost 4 bases, and 12 bases lay between the germline ends. The V gene's germline CDR1 is SQVTM and CDR2 ANQGSEA. This CDR3 is built from 12 residues. CDR3 nucleotides: TGCAGCGTCCGACCCAGGGGCACTGAAGCTTTCTTT. The encoded protein is CSVRPRGTEAFF.